A single sample gave rise to the 10 T cell receptor beta chains below, sequenced in a study of T cells after yellow fever vaccination. TCRdb recomputed calls from the 5' RACE reads with MiXCR, one row per CDR3 protein. The table includes 170,000 or so distinct CDR3 sequences, about a tenth detected once. The specimen was CD8+ T cells sorted from PBMCs, collected 45 days after the yellow fever booster vaccination. Every receptor here comes from a man aged 18 to 35 who received the YFV17D yellow fever vaccine.

This clonotype was observed at least ten times. The rearrangement links TRBV11-2 to TRBJ2-1; D is possibly TRBD2 (5 bases). V was pared by 6 bases and J by 6 bases, with 9 bases between. The germline CDR1 and CDR2 sequences are SGHAT and FQNNGV. The CDR3 runs to 12 residues. The CDR3 bases are TGTGCCAGCAGTTCACTAGGCAATGAGCAGTTCTTC. Protein: CASSSLGNEQFF.

A few counts support this clonotype. The rearrangement joins TRBV5-1 to TRBJ2-3; 9 bases match TRBD1. Trimming removed 7 bases from V and 0 bases from J; junction bases left unmatched: 6. The germline CDR1 and CDR2 sequences are SGHRS and YFSETQ. There are 15 residues in the CDR3. CDR3 nucleotides: TGCGCCAGCGGGGGGGACAGGGACAGCACAGATACGCAGTATTTT. This sequence encodes CASGGDRDSTDTQYF. Drawing the rest from reference TRBV5-1 and TRBJ2-3, the complete variable domain is KAGVTQTPRYLIKTRGQQVTLSCSPISGHRSVSWYQQTPGQGLQFLFEYFSETQRNKGNFPGRFSGRQFSNSRSEMNVSTLELGDSALYLCASGGDRDSTDTQYFGPGTRLTVL.

This clonotype was observed a few times. The J gene is TRBJ1-2, the V gene TRBV4-1, with a weak D call TRBD1 (6 bases). CDR1 is MGHRA and CDR2 is YSYEKL in the germline V gene. The CDR3 contains 14 residues. Trimming cost V 1 base and J 3 bases, with 9 bases left between them. This CDR3 reads CASSQVQGDYGYTF. CDR3 DNA: TGCGCCAGCAGCCAAGTACAGGGAGACTATGGCTACACCTTC.

The sample holds a few counts of this clonotype. The chain carries TRBV27 and TRBJ2-2; 9 bases fit TRBD1. Germline V lookup: CDR1 MNHEY, CDR2 SMNVEV (reference sequence). The CDR3 covers 14 residues. Losses at the gene ends were 10 bases for V and 4 bases for J; bases not matched to a gene: 7. The CDR3 DNA sequence: TGTGCCATCCGGGACAGGGTATCCACCGGGGAGCTGTTTTTT. Protein sequence: CAIRDRVSTGELFF.

The gene calls are TRBV11-2 and TRBJ2-3; D unresolved. The CDR3 is 12 amino acids. Deletions cut 6 bases from V and 2 bases from J, with 6 bases between. Germline lookup yields CDR1 SGHAT and CDR2 FQNNGV. CDR3: CASRSSTDTQYF. CDR3 coding DNA: TGTGCCAGCAGATCCTCCACAGATACGCAGTATTTT.

This clonotype appeared many times. The chain combines TRBV7-9 with TRBJ2-1, with a tentative D call TRBD1 (6 bases). Per germline, CDR1 SEHNR and CDR2 FQNEAQ (reference sequence). The CDR3 is 14 amino acids. Trimming removed 7 bases from V and 5 bases from J, with 15 bases in between. CDR3 in amino acids: CASNFRTADNEQFF. In DNA, the CDR3 is TGTGCCAGCAACTTCAGGACAGCCGACAATGAGCAGTTCTTC.

This clonotype was seen a handful of times. The genes are TRBV7-6 and TRBJ1-5, with a possible D match to TRBD1 (6 bases). The germline gives CDR1 SGHVS, CDR2 FNYEAQ. Trimming shortened V by 4 bases and J by 6 bases, and 16 bases separated the two germline ends. CDR3 length equals 15 residues. The chain's CDR3 is CASSSSPGDFQPQHF. CDR3 coding DNA: TGTGCCAGCAGCTCATCCCCAGGGGACTTTCAGCCCCAGCATTTT.

The genes are TRBV4-1 and TRBJ2-5; 12 bases line up with TRBD1. The CDR3 length is 16 residues. Trimming cost V 4 bases and J 5 bases; bases outside gene matches: 8. Germline CDR1 MGHRA, CDR2 YSYEKL. As DNA, the CDR3 is TGCGCCAGCAGCCCTAGCGGGACAGGGGGCAGGGAGACCCAGTACTTC. Protein: CASSPSGTGGRETQYF.

This clonotype came up many times. The chain uses TRBV7-6 and TRBJ1-1; no clear D. Per the germline V gene, CDR1 is SGHVS and CDR2 is FNYEAQ. CDR3 length: 15 amino acids. V lost 5 bases, J lost 0 bases, and 13 bases lay in between. The CDR3 protein is CASSVGYPLNTEAFF. CDR3 sequence (DNA): TGTGCCAGCAGCGTCGGATACCCCTTGAACACTGAAGCTTTCTTT.

The chain joins TRBV5-8 to TRBJ2-3, with TRBD2 matching 15 bases. CDR3 length: 17 residues. Trimming cost V 3 bases and J 2 bases; bases outside gene matches: 4. Looked up from germline, CDR1 is SGHTS and CDR2 is YDEGEE. The CDR3: CASSWGTSGGPTDTQYF. For the CDR3, the DNA is TGTGCCAGCAGCTGGGGGACTAGCGGGGGGCCCACAGATACGCAGTATTTT.